The rows below give T cell receptor beta chains drawn from one sample of a study of cytomegalovirus exposure and HLA in healthy donors. Repertoires were generated with immunoSEQ multiplex PCR, while TCRdb's copy carries only in-frame clones and drops some. The sample includes about 180,000 clones, about 80% of them seen just once. Material for sequencing was PBMCs. Receptor source: a woman in her 30s in good health and CMV-seronegative. Both conserved end residues are part of each CDR3. Fields, in order: V gene, J gene, D gene, clone size, CDR3 protein, CDR3 DNA. A D gene is named only where the DNA matches it firmly. Clone size is given for some rows only: seen once, a few or many times, or a class if the clone is expanded.

>TRBV25-1|TRBJ2-7|NA|NA
CASSDPPRGKNYEQYF
TGTGCCAGCAGTGATCCCCCGAGAGGGAAAAACTACGAGCAGTACTTC
>TRBV4-3|TRBJ1-3|NA|NA
CASSQRTLTVSGNTIYF
TGCGCCAGCAGCCAGAGAACCTTGACAGTCTCTGGAAACACCATATATTTT
>TRBV2|TRBJ1-3|NA|NA
CASSEAGSSTIYF
TGTGCCAGCAGTGAGGCAGGGTCAAGCACCATATATTTT
>TRBV6-5|TRBJ2-7|NA|NA
CASTSNSYEQYF
TGTGCCAGCACAAGCAACTCCTACGAGCAGTACTTC
>TRBV10-3|TRBJ1-2|NA|NA
CAISESGPGGWYGYTF
TGTGCCATCAGTGAATCGGGACCGGGAGGATGGTATGGCTACACCTTC
>TRBV7-2|TRBJ2-3|TRBD1|NA
CASSRDRSTDTQYF
TGTGCCAGCAGCCGGGACAGAAGCACAGATACGCAGTATTTT
>TRBV5-1|TRBJ2-2|TRBD2|NA
CASSTGLAGNTGELFF
TGCGCCAGCAGCACTGGACTAGCGGGAAACACCGGGGAGCTGTTTTTT
>TRBV18|TRBJ1-5|TRBD1|NA
CASSPQGQGGYQPQHF
TGTGCCAGCTCACCACAGGGACAGGGGGGATATCAGCCCCAGCATTTT
>TRBV30|TRBJ2-3|TRBD1|NA
CAWSVRGQGTDTQYF
TGTGCCTGGAGTGTAAGGGGACAGGGGACAGATACGCAGTATTTT
>TRBV5-1|TRBJ1-1|NA|NA
CASSPDRRRMNTEAFF
TGCGCCAGCAGCCCCGACAGGAGACGAATGAACACTGAAGCTTTCTTT
>TRBV10-3|TRBJ2-3|NA|NA
CAISESRGTDTQYF
TGTGCCATCAGTGAGTCCAGGGGCACAGATACGCAGTATTTT
>TRBV7-6|TRBJ2-7|TRBD2|NA
CASSSSLSGGAGGPYEQYF
TGTGCCAGCAGCTCCAGTCTAAGCGGGGGGGCGGGGGGACCCTACGAGCAGTACTTC
>TRBV6-5|TRBJ1-6|TRBD1|NA
CASTNRGPRSPLHF
TGTGCCAGCACCAACAGGGGGCCAAGGTCACCCCTCCACTTT
>TRBV9|TRBJ2-6|TRBD1|few
CASSATGGHSGANVLTF
TGTGCCAGCAGCGCCACAGGGGGACACTCTGGGGCCAACGTCCTGACTTTC